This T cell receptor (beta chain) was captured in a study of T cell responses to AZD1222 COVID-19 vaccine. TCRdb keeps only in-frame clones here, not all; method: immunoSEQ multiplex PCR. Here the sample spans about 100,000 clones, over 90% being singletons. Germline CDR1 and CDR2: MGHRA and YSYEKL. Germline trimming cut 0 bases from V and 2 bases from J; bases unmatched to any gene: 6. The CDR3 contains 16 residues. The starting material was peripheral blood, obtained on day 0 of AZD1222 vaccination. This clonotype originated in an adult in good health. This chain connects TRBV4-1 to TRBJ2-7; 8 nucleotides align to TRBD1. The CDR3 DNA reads TGCGCCAGCAGCCAAGATGGGACAGGTTATCCCTACGAGCAGTACTTC. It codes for CASSQDGTGYPYEQYF.